A selection of T cell receptor beta chains follows, all from one sample in a study of CD8+CD57+ T cells in acquired aplastic anemia. One entry per CDR3 protein results from TCRdb running MiXCR on the reads. Of about 270,000 distinct CDR3 sequences listed, approximately 55% are singletons. Sample: sorted CD4+, CD8+, or CD8+CD57+ T cells (not recorded which) from PBMCs. These receptor sequences come from a human donor with severe aplastic anemia or a healthy control (not recorded which). Both conserved end residues are part of each CDR3. The D gene is left open where the match is weak. Rows may omit the clone size; those that give it use once, few, many or a size class.

v_call	d_call	j_call	clone_size	cdr3_aa	cdr3_nt
TRBV12-3/TRBV12-4	TRBD2	TRBJ2-2	many	CASSGRPTSLPGELFF	TGTGCCAGCAGTGGTCGGCCGACTAGCTTACCCGGGGAGCTGTTTTTT
TRBV7-8	NA	TRBJ1-1	many	CASSLFGGNTEAFF	TGTGCCAGCAGCTTATTCGGGGGAAACACTGAAGCTTTCTTT
TRBV15	NA	TRBJ2-7	NA	CAAESLASHEQYF	TGTGCCGCCGAGTCCCTAGCGAGCCACGAGCAGTACTTC
TRBV20-1	NA	TRBJ2-2	NA	CSARVWRVGTGELFF	TGCAGTGCTAGAGTTTGGCGGGTTGGCACCGGGGAGCTGTTTTTT
TRBV5-8	NA	TRBJ2-3	many	CASSPPGPSGGTDTQYF	TGTGCCAGCAGCCCTCCAGGACCCTCGGGAGGCACAGATACGCAGTATTTT
TRBV20-1	TRBD2	TRBJ2-3	NA	CSALGLAGGSADTQYF	TGCAGTGCCCTGGGACTAGCGGGGGGGTCGGCAGATACGCAGTATTTT
TRBV5-1	NA	TRBJ1-1	NA	CASSSQGGGTEAFF	TGCGCCAGCAGCTCACAGGGAGGTGGCACTGAAGCTTTCTTT
TRBV2	NA	TRBJ2-5	NA	CASSKGGAGSETQYF	TGTGCCAGCAGTAAGGGGGGCGCAGGATCCGAGACCCAGTACTTC
TRBV6-5	TRBD2	TRBJ2-2	many	CASSYWEGGELFF	TGTGCCAGCAGTTACTGGGAGGGCGGGGAGCTGTTTTTT
TRBV6-1	NA	TRBJ1-1	many	CASSYATPKGRVEAFF	TGTGCCAGCAGCTACGCGACTCCAAAGGGTAGGGTTGAAGCTTTCTTT
TRBV9	NA	TRBJ1-5	NA	CASSAGRNGNQPQHF	TGTGCCAGCAGCGCCGGCCGCAATGGCAATCAGCCCCAGCATTTT
TRBV2	NA	TRBJ2-6	many	CASRGARANVLTF	TGTGCCAGCAGGGGGGCGAGGGCCAACGTCCTGACTTTC
TRBV7-2	TRBD1	TRBJ1-5	NA	CASSLRQGRQPQHF	TGTGCCAGCAGCCTGCGACAGGGTCGACAGCCCCAGCATTTT
TRBV7-9	TRBD2	TRBJ2-7	few	CASSLALASGSSEQYF	TGTGCCAGCAGCTTAGCGCTTGCTAGCGGGAGTAGCGAGCAGTACTTC
TRBV6-2/TRBV6-3	TRBD2	TRBJ2-5	few	CAISELSGGQETQYF	TGTGCCATCAGTGAGTTGAGCGGGGGACAAGAGACCCAGTACTTC
TRBV12-3/TRBV12-4	NA	TRBJ2-7	NA	CASTLQSLNEQYF	TGTGCCAGCACCCTACAGAGTCTCAACGAGCAGTACTTC
TRBV6-1	NA	TRBJ1-1	NA	CASTPLSGTEALF	TGTGCCAGCACGCCTTTGTCGGGGACTGAAGCTCTCTTT
TRBV10-3	NA	TRBJ1-2	many	CAISDGGGGGGYTF	TGTGCCATCAGTGATGGAGGGGGAGGTGGCGGCTACACCTTC
TRBV7-9	TRBD2	TRBJ2-5	NA	CASSLDLAGRRETQYF	TGTGCCAGCAGCTTAGATCTAGCGGGTAGGAGGGAGACCCAGTACTTC
TRBV5-8	NA	TRBJ1-2	NA	CASSLVPGTADYGYTF	TGTGCCAGCAGCTTGGTTCCGGGGACGGCGGACTATGGCTACACCTTC
TRBV7-2	NA	TRBJ2-1	few	CASSLQRSSYNEQFF	TGTGCCAGCAGCTTACAGCGGAGCTCCTACAATGAGCAGTTCTTC
TRBV7-2	NA	TRBJ2-7	few	CASSTSGGEQYF	TGTGCCAGCAGCACAAGCGGAGGGGAGCAGTACTTC
TRBV15	NA	TRBJ2-1	NA	CATSRDRASYNEQFF	TGTGCCACCAGCAGAGATAGGGCCTCCTACAATGAGCAGTTCTTC
TRBV25-1	NA	TRBJ1-2	NA	CASSDTGNSNYGYTF	TGTGCCAGCAGTGACACCGGGAACTCTAACTATGGCTACACCTTC
TRBV5-1	NA	TRBJ1-2	NA	CVSSFMTGDVRGYTF	TGCGTCAGCAGCTTTATGACCGGGGATGTTAGAGGCTACACCTTC
TRBV24-1	NA	TRBJ2-5	few	CATEGSRGETQYF	TGTGCCACCGAAGGGTCGCGAGGGGAGACCCAGTACTTC
TRBV5-1	NA	TRBJ2-2	NA	CASSRGDRYGELFF	TGCGCCAGCAGCCGCGGGGACAGATACGGGGAGCTGTTTTTT
TRBV11-2	TRBD2	TRBJ2-5	once	CASSTQTGTSGLETQYF	TGTGCCAGCAGCACGCAGACCGGGACTAGCGGGTTGGAGACCCAGTACTTC
TRBV6-5	TRBD1	TRBJ2-2	NA	CASSSRDRGQGGELFF	TGTGCCAGCAGTTCCCGGGACAGGGGGCAGGGCGGGGAGCTGTTTTTT
TRBV20-1	TRBD1	TRBJ1-4	many	CSALYGGQGEKLFF	TGCAGTGCTCTTTATGGGGGACAGGGTGAAAAACTGTTTTTT
TRBV11-2	NA	TRBJ2-2	many	CASRRRVGSYTGELFF	TGTGCCAGCCGGAGACGAGTAGGCAGCTACACCGGGGAGCTGTTTTTT
TRBV19	TRBD2	TRBJ2-1	once	CASSIADSGFNEQFF	TGTGCCAGTAGTATAGCGGATAGCGGGTTCAATGAGCAGTTCTTC
TRBV18	NA	TRBJ2-7	many	CASSPRDTTYEQYF	TGTGCCAGCTCACCCCGGGACACAACCTACGAGCAGTACTTC
TRBV2	NA	TRBJ1-3	many	CASSEALHARGAMTIYF	TGTGCCAGCAGTGAAGCGCTTCATGCGCGGGGAGCAATGACCATATATTTT
TRBV7-2	TRBD1	TRBJ2-3	NA	CASSQRGGASRTDTQYF	TGTGCCAGCAGTCAAAGAGGGGGCGCGTCTCGCACAGATACGCAGTATTTT
TRBV9	NA	TRBJ2-5	few	CASSPSGRETQYF	TGTGCCAGCAGCCCCTCAGGGCGGGAGACCCAGTACTTC
TRBV20-1	NA	TRBJ1-1	NA	CSAYGSKGPDTEAFF	TGCAGTGCTTACGGGTCAAAGGGTCCGGACACTGAAGCTTTCTTT
TRBV20-1	NA	TRBJ2-3	NA	CSAPTGTRSTDTQYF	TGCAGTGCGCCTACCGGGACACGGAGCACAGATACGCAGTATTTT
TRBV7-6	TRBD1	TRBJ1-6	NA	CASSLGWTGGGSPLHF	TGTGCCAGCAGCTTAGGTTGGACAGGGGGAGGATCACCCCTCCACTTT
TRBV6-5	NA	TRBJ1-1	NA	CASSYSRWNTEAFF	TGTGCCAGCAGTTACTCGCGGTGGAACACTGAAGCTTTCTTT
TRBV20-1	NA	TRBJ2-2	NA	CSAGLSGELFF	TGCAGTGCAGGACTGTCTGGGGAGCTGTTTTTT
TRBV24-1	NA	TRBJ1-5	NA	CATGSLTSNQPQHF	TGTGCCACCGGGAGCTTGACTAGCAATCAGCCCCAGCATTTT
TRBV2	NA	TRBJ1-5	NA	CASSGDGIWPQHF	TGTGCCAGCAGTGGGGACGGGATATGGCCCCAGCATTTT
TRBV10-3	NA	TRBJ1-1	NA	CAISERPRDADAEAFF	TGTGCCATCAGTGAGCGGCCCAGGGATGCAGACGCTGAAGCTTTCTTT
TRBV7-2	NA	TRBJ2-3	NA	CASSSSAATGTQYF	TGTGCCAGCAGCTCTTCAGCGGCCACAGGTACGCAGTATTTT
TRBV2	NA	TRBJ1-1	NA	CASSEGGAWTEAFF	TGTGCCAGCAGTGAGGGAGGGGCTTGGACTGAAGCTTTCTTT